This record concerns one T cell receptor beta chain sequence. What it binds is not known. The read ends 3 residues early relative to the CDR3; the germline J gene fills the gap. The data belong to a study of T cell clonality in common variable immunodeficiency. Equal genomic DNA amounts from CVID and control samples were sequenced. The method was immunoSEQ multiplex PCR; TCRdb's version includes in-frame clones alone and lacks a portion of them. Seen in this sample are around 8,000 clones; the ten most common clones hold 3.5% to 4.5%. Germline V gives CDR1 SGHTA, CDR2 FQGTGA. CDR3 size: 15 residues. The V and J ends lost 1 base and 2 bases respectively, with 9 bases between them. Study results and limitations: Reportedly, TCR beta sequences from common variable immunodeficiency showed fewer deletions and N-nucleotide insertions. Repertoire-complication correlations in CVID were limited by patient heterogeneity.

Both groups were predominantly of Caucasian heritage. For at least one year, all CVID subjects received replacement immunoglobulin. The sequence came from a human donor with common variable immunodeficiency. The chain combines TRBV7-3 with TRBJ1-5; no definite D call. The sequencing sample was made of peripheral blood mononuclear cells. The CDR3 DNA, read in part, is TGTGCCAGCAGCTTAAGCAGCCTAGGCAATCAGCCC. Residues: CASSLSSLGNQP. The complete CDR3 reads CASSLSSLGNQPQHF.